Listed below are T cell receptor beta chains from one sample, sequenced in a study of blood T cell repertoires in COVID-19. Data came from immunoSEQ multiplex PCR; TCRdb stores just in-frame clones and leaves some out. The sample holds approximately 250,000 clones; about 85% are singletons and the top ten take 0.98%. Input material: peripheral blood. Receptors originate from a man in his forties or fifties with acute or convalescent COVID-19. Each CDR3 is given with its conserved first and last residue. Each record gives: D gene, clone size, V gene, J gene, CDR3 DNA, CDR3 protein. The D gene is left open where the match is weak. Clone size is stated in some rows and not others, as once, few, many or a class when expanded.

NA	NA	TRBV2	TRBJ1-1	TGTGCCAGCAGCCTAGGAAGGCTTGAAGCTTTCTTT	CASSLGRLEAFF
NA	once	TRBV6-5	TRBJ1-5	TGTGCCAGCAGGAGGACCCTGGGAGACAATCAGCCCCAGCATTTT	CASRRTLGDNQPQHF
NA	NA	TRBV5-1	TRBJ2-3	TGCGCCAGCAGCCTGGACGGCGGAGGCACAGATACGCAGTATTTT	CASSLDGGGTDTQYF
NA	few	TRBV6-5	TRBJ1-2	TGTGCCAGCAGTCGAGACAGAAACTATGGCTACACCTTC	CASSRDRNYGYTF
NA	once	TRBV10-3	TRBJ2-3	TGTGCCATCAGTGAGGAGGGAAGCACAGATACGCAGTATTTT	CAISEEGSTDTQYF
NA	NA	TRBV6-5	TRBJ2-7	TGTGCCAGCAGGTCTGTCGGGACCTACGAGCAGTACTTC	CASRSVGTYEQYF
NA	NA	TRBV6-5	TRBJ1-1	TGTGCCAGCCGGGGGGGCCCTGCAAACACTGAAGCTTTCTTT	CASRGGPANTEAFF
TRBD1	NA	TRBV19	TRBJ2-7	TGTGCCAGTAGTGTAGGGACAGGGGATTACGAGCAGTACTTC	CASSVGTGDYEQYF
NA	NA	TRBV11-2	TRBJ1-1	TGTGCCAGCAGCCTACAGGGCCTGACTGAAGCTTTCTTT	CASSLQGLTEAFF
TRBD2	NA	TRBV18	TRBJ2-2	TGTGCCAGCTCATCGGACACTAGCGGTCCGGGGGAGCTGTTTTTT	CASSSDTSGPGELFF
TRBD1	NA	TRBV11-2	TRBJ1-1	TGTGCCAGCAGCCTCGACAGGGGAACTGAAGCTTTCTTT	CASSLDRGTEAFF
NA	NA	TRBV7-9	TRBJ2-7	TGTGCCAGCAGCGTATCCTACGAGCAGTACTTC	CASSVSYEQYF
TRBD1	NA	TRBV5-1	TRBJ2-7	TGCGCCAGCAGCTTGTCTCTGGGACAGGGGCTAAACGAGCAGTACTTC	CASSLSLGQGLNEQYF
NA	NA	TRBV9	TRBJ2-7	TGTGCCAGCAGCCTAACGGACGGGAACTACGAGCAGTACTTC	CASSLTDGNYEQYF
TRBD1	NA	TRBV27	TRBJ2-7	TGTGCCAGCAGTCCGGGACAGGGGCCCTACGAGCAGTACTTC	CASSPGQGPYEQYF
NA	NA	TRBV30	TRBJ1-3	TGTGCCTGGAGTGTACGACGGGGGAGCTCTGGAAACACCATATATTTT	CAWSVRRGSSGNTIYF